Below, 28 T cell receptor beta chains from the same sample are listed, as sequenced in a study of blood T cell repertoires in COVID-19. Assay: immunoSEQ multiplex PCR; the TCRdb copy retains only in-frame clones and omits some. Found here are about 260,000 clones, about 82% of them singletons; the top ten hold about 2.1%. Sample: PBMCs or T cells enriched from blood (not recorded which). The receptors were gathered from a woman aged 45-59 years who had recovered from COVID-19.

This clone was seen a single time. The DNA for the CDR3 is TGTGCCAGTAGTATAAGGACAGGGGGCCAGAACTATGGCTACACCTTC. Translation gives CASSIRTGGQNYGYTF. The chain uses TRBV19 and TRBJ1-2, with 11 bases aligning to TRBD1. Germline CDR1 LNHDA, CDR2 SQIVND (reference sequence). Germline trimming cut 2 bases from V and 2 bases from J; bases unmatched to any gene: 4. This CDR3 region has 16 residues.

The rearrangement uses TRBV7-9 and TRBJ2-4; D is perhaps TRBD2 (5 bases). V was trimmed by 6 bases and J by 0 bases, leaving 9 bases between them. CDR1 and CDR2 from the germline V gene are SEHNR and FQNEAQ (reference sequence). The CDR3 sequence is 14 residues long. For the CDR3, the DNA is TGTGCCAGCAGTTGGGAGTTAGCCAAAAACATTCAGTACTTC. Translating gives CASSWELAKNIQYF.

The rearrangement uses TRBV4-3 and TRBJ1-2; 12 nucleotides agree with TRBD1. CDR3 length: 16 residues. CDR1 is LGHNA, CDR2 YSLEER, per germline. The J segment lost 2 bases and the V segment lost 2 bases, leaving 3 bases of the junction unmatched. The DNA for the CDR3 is TGCGCCAGCAGCCAATTGGGACAGGGGGCGAACTATGGCTACACCTTC. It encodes CASSQLGQGANYGYTF.

The CDR3 region is CASSPPAGQNIQYF. Written as DNA, the CDR3 is TGTGCCAGCTCACCACCGGCAGGGCAAAACATTCAGTACTTC. The J gene is TRBJ2-4, the V gene TRBV18, with TRBD1 as a possible D gene (5 bases). Germline CDR1 and CDR2: KGHSH and LQKENI. CDR3 length: 14 residues. V was cut by 0 bases and J by 5 bases, with 8 bases left in between.

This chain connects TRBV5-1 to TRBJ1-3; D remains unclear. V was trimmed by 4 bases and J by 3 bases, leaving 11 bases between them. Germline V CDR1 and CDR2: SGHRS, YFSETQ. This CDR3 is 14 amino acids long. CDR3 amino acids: CASSPGLDGNTIYF. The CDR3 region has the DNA TGCGCCAGCAGCCCGGGTTTAGATGGAAACACCATATATTTT.

The CDR3 DNA reads as TGTGCCTGGAGTTTTGTGGGCGCGAGTGAGCAGTTCTTC. Its protein is CAWSFVGASEQFF. The chain joins TRBV30 to TRBJ2-1; unclear D gene. Germline CDR1 is GTSNPN and CDR2 is SVGIG (reference sequence). Trimming shortened V by 2 bases and J by 9 bases, and 14 bases separated the two germline ends. CDR3 length: 13 residues.

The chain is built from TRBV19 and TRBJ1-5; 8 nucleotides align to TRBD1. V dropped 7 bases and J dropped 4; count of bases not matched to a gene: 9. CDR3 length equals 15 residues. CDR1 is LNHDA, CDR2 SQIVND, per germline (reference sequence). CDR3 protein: CASTIGGQDNQPQHF. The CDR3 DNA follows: TGTGCCAGTACCATAGGGGGACAGGATAATCAGCCCCAGCATTTT.

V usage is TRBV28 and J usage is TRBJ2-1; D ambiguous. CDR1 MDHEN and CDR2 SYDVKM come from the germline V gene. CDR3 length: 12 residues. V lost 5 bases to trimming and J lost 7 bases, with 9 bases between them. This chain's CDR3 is CASSVRRNEQFF. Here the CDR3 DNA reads TGTGCCAGCAGTGTACGTCGGAATGAGCAGTTCTTC. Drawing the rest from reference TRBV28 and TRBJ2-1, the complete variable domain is DVKVTQSSRYLVKRTGEKVFLECVQDMDHENMFWYRQDPGLGLRLIYFSYDVKMKEKGDIPEGYSVSREKKERFSLILESASTNQTSMYLCASSVRRNEQFFGPGTRLTVL.

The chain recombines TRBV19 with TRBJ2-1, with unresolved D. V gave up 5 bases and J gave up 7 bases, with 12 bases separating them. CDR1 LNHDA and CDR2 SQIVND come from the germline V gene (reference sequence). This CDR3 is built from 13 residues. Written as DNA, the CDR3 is TGTGCCAGTAGTTTAGCCAGATTTAATGAGCAGTTCTTC. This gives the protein CASSLARFNEQFF.

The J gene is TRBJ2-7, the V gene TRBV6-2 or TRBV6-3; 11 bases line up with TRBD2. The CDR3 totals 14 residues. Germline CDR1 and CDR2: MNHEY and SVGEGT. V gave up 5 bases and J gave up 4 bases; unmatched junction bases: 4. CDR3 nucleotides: TGTGCCAGCAGTCCCGGGACTAGCGGTTACGAGCAGTACTTC. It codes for CASSPGTSGYEQYF.

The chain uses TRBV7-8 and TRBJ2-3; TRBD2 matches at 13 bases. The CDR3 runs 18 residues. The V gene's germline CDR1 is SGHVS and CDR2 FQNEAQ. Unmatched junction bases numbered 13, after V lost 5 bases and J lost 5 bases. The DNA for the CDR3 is TGTGCCAGCAGCCGAGGACTAGCGGGAGTTGTTGTCAAAGATACGCAGTATTTT. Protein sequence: CASSRGLAGVVVKDTQYF.

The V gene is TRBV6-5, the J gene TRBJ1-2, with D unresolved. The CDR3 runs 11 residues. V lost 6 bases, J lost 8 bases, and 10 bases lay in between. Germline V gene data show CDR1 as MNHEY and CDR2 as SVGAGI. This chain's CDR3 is CASSSLEGYTF. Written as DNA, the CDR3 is TGTGCCAGCAGCTCCTTGGAGGGCTACACCTTC.

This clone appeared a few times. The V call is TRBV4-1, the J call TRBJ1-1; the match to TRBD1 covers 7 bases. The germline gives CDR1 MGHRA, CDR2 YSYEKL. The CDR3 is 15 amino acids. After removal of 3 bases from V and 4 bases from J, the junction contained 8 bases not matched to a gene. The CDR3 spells CASSHAPWDSTEAFF. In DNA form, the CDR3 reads TGCGCCAGCAGCCATGCTCCGTGGGACAGCACTGAAGCTTTCTTT.

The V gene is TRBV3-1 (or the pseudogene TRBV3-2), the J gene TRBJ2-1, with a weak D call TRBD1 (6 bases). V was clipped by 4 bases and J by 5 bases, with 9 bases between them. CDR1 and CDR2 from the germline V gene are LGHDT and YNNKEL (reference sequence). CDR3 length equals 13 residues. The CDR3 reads CASSPTGNNEQFF. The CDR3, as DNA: TGTGCCAGCAGCCCGACAGGAAACAATGAGCAGTTCTTC.

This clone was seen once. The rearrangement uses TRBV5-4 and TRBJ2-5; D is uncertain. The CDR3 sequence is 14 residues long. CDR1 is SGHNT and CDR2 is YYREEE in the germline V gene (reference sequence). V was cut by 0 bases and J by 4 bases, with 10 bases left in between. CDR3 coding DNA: TGTGCCAGCAGCTTGGCTCCAGGTGGAGAGACCCAGTACTTC. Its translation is CASSLAPGGETQYF.

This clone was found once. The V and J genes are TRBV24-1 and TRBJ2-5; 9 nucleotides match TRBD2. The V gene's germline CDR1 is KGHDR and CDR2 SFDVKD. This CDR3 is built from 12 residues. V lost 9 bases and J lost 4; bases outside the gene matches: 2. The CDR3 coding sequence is TGTGCCACCGCGGGAGGGGGAGAGACCCAGTACTTC. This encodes CATAGGGETQYF.

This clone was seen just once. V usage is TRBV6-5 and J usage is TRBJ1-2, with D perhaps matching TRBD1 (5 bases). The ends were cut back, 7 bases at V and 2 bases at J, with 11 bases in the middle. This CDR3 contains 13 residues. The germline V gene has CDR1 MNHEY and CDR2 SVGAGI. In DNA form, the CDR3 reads TGTGCCAGCAAAGAGACAGTAAACTATGGCTACACCTTC. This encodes CASKETVNYGYTF.

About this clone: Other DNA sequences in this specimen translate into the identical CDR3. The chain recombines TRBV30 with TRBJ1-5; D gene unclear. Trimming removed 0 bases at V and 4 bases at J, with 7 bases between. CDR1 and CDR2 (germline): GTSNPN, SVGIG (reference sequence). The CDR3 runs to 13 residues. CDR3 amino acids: CAWSVQSNQPQHF. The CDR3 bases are TGTGCCTGGAGTGTACAGTCTAATCAGCCCCAGCATTTT.

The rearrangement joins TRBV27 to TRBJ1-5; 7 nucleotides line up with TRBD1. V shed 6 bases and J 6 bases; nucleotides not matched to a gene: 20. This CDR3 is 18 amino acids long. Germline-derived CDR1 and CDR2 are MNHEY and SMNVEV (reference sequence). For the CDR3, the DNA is TGTGCCAGCAGCCCCCTACTGACAGGGAATGAAGGATTTCAGCCCCAGCATTTT. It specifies CASSPLLTGNEGFQPQHF.

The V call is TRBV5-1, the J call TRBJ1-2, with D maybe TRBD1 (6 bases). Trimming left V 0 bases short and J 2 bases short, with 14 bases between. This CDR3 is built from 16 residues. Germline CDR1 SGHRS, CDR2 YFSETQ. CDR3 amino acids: CASSLDRDHLNYGYTF. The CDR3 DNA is TGCGCCAGCAGCTTGGACAGGGACCACTTAAACTATGGCTACACCTTC.

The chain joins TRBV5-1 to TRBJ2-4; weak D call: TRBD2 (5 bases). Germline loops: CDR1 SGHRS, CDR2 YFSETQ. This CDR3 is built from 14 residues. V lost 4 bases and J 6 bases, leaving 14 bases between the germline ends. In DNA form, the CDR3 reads TGCGCCAGCAGCCCTGGACTCCGCGGAAACATTCAGTACTTC. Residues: CASSPGLRGNIQYF.

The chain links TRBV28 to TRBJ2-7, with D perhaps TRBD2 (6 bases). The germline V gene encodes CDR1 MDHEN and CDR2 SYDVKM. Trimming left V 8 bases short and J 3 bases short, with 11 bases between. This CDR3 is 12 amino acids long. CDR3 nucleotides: TGTGCCAGCTCAGTTAGCGGCTACGAGCAGTACTTC. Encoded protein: CASSVSGYEQYF. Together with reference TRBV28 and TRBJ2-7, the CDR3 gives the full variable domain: DVKVTQSSRYLVKRTGEKVFLECVQDMDHENMFWYRQDPGLGLRLIYFSYDVKMKEKGDIPEGYSVSREKKERFSLILESASTNQTSMYLCASSVSGYEQYFGPGTRLTVT.

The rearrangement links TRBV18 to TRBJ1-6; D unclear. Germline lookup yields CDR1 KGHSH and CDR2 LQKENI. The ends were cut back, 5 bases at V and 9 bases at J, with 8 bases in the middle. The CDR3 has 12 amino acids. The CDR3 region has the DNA TGTGCCAGCTCATCTTTTAGTTCACCCCTCCACTTT. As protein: CASSSFSSPLHF.

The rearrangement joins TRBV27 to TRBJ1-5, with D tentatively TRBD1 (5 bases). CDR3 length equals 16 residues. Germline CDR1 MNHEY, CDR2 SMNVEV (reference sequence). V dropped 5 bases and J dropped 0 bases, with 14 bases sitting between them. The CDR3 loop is CASSTAAGLSNQPQHF. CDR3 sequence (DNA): TGTGCCAGCAGTACCGCCGCGGGACTTAGCAATCAGCCCCAGCATTTT.

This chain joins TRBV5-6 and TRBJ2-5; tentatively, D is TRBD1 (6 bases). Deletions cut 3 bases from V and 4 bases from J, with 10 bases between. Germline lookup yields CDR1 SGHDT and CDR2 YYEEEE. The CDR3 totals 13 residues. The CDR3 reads CASSWDKVETQYF. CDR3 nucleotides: TGTGCCAGCAGCTGGGACAAAGTAGAGACCCAGTACTTC.

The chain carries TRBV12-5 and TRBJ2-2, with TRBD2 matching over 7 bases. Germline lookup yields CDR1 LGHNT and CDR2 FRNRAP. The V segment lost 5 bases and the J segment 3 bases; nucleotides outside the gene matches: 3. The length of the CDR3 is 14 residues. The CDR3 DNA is TGTGCTAGTGGTGAGGGACTACACACCGGGGAGCTGTTTTTT. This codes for CASGEGLHTGELFF.

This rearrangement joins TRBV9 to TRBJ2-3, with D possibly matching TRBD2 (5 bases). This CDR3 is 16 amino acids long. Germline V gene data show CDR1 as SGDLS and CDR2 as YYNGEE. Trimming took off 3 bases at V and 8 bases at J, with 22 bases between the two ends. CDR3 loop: CASSDKDRGMGGTQYF. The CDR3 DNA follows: TGTGCCAGCAGCGACAAGGATCGGGGTATGGGCGGTACGCAGTATTTT. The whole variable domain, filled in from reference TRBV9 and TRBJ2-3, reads DSGVTQTPKHLITATGQRVTLRCSPRSGDLSVYWYQQSLDQGLQFLIQYYNGEERAKGNILERFSAQQFPDLHSELNLSSLELGDSALYFCASSDKDRGMGGTQYFGPGTRLTVL.

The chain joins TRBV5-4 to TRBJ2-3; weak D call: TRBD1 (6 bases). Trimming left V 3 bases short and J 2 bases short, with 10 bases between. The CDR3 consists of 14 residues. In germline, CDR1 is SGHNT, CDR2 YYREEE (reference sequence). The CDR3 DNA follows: TGTGCCAGCAGCTGGGACAAGTTCACAGATACGCAGTATTTT. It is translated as CASSWDKFTDTQYF. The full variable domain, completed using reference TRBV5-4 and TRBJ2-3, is ETGVTQSPTHLIKTRGQQVTLRCSSQSGHNTVSWYQQALGQGPQFIFQYYREEENGRGNFPPRFSGLQFPNYSSELNVNALELDDSALYLCASSWDKFTDTQYFGPGTRLTVL.